Below, 29 T cell receptor beta chains from the same sample are listed, as sequenced in a study of T cell responses to AZD1222 COVID-19 vaccine. Sequencing was performed with immunoSEQ multiplex PCR; in TCRdb, only in-frame clones are kept and a portion is missing. The table includes 50,000 to 70,000 clones, around 88% detected once. Source: peripheral blood, taken 28 days after the second AZD1222 dose. The receptors stem from an adult who received the AZD1222 COVID-19 vaccine.

The chain uses TRBV2 and TRBJ2-4, with D possibly TRBD2 on 6 matching bases. There are 17 residues in the CDR3. The germline V gene encodes CDR1 SNHLY and CDR2 FYNNEI. Trimming pared 1 base from V and 2 bases from J, leaving 15 bases between. CDR3 sequence: CASSEGQTGGSKNIQYF. The CDR3 DNA is TGTGCCAGCAGTGAAGGACAGACCGGAGGGTCCAAAAACATTCAGTACTTC.

The chain links TRBV6-2 or TRBV6-3 to TRBJ1-1; perhaps TRBD1 as D (5 bases). Trimming took off 6 bases at V and 4 bases at J, with 15 bases between the two ends. This CDR3 has 14 amino acids. Germline V gene lookup returns CDR1 MNHEY and CDR2 SVGEGT. CDR3 residues: CASSSQGWSTEAFF. CDR3 DNA sequence: TGTGCCAGCAGCTCCCAGGGATGGAGCACTGAAGCTTTCTTT.

The chain employs TRBV7-3 and TRBJ2-3; D is perhaps TRBD1 (5 bases). CDR1 is SGHTA and CDR2 is FQGTGA in the germline V gene. The V gene lost 6 bases and the J gene lost 0 bases, with 13 bases spanning the gap. The CDR3 is made up of 15 amino acids. CDR3 DNA sequence: TGTGCCAGCAGTATAGACAGAGCTAGCACAGATACGCAGTATTTT. The encoded protein is CASSIDRASTDTQYF.

The CDR3 bases are TGTGCCAGTAGAAGGGCCGGGACGGTGGTGTTTGGAAACACCATATATTTT. Encoded protein: CASRRAGTVVFGNTIYF. The chain is built from TRBV19 and TRBJ1-3, with D perhaps TRBD1 (5 bases). Germline loops: CDR1 LNHDA, CDR2 SQIVND (reference sequence). V lost 6 bases, J lost 3 bases, and 21 bases lay in between. The CDR3 extends over 17 amino acids.

The chain has TRBV28 and TRBJ2-1, with 8 bases identical to TRBD1. V was pared by 5 bases and J by 5 bases, with 8 bases of the junction left unmatched. This CDR3 comprises 15 residues. CDR1 MDHEN and CDR2 SYDVKM come from the germline V gene. CDR3 region: CASSQPGQENNEQFF. In DNA form, the CDR3 reads TGTGCCAGCAGTCAACCGGGACAGGAAAACAATGAGCAGTTCTTC.

This chain's CDR3 is CAISEGNSGANVLTF. The CDR3 DNA reads as TGTGCCATCAGTGAGGGTAACTCTGGGGCCAACGTCCTGACTTTC. J is TRBJ2-6 and V is TRBV10-3; unclear D gene. CDR1 and CDR2 from the germline V gene are ENHRY and SYGVKD. V dropped 2 bases and J dropped 0 bases, with 5 bases sitting between them. The CDR3 is 15 residues long.

This rearrangement joins TRBV7-2 to TRBJ1-4; D unclear. In germline, CDR1 is SGHTA, CDR2 FQGNSA. The CDR3 runs 14 residues. V lost 2 bases, J lost 7 bases, and 11 bases lay in between. In DNA, the CDR3 is TGTGCCAGCAGCTTAAAGTACGGGAGTGAAAAACTGTTTTTT. It is translated as CASSLKYGSEKLFF. Looking up the rest from reference TRBV7-2 and TRBJ1-4 gives the full variable domain: GAGVSQSPSNKVTEKGKDVELRCDPISGHTALYWYRQSLGQGLEFLIYFQGNSAPDKSGLPSDRFSAERTGGSVSTLTIQRTQQEDSAVYLCASSLKYGSEKLFFGSGTQLSVL.

The rearrangement joins TRBV28 to TRBJ1-5; a weak D match, TRBD1 (5 bases). The CDR3 is made up of 14 amino acids. Trimming pared 5 bases from V and 11 bases from J, leaving 19 bases between. The germline CDR1 and CDR2 sequences are MDHEN and SYDVKM. The CDR3 DNA follows: TGTGCCAGCAGTCCGGGACCGCGGCGATCGGCCCAGCATTTT. Its translation is CASSPGPRRSAQHF.

This clone was counted once. The V call is TRBV10-3, the J call TRBJ1-2; TRBD1 might be the D (5 bases). Trimming removed 4 bases from V and 6 bases from J, with 9 bases in between. The length of the CDR3 is 12 residues. The V gene's germline CDR1 is ENHRY and CDR2 SYGVKD. The CDR3 nucleotides are TGTGCCATCAGTGTTCAGGGCGATGGCTACACCTTC. Its protein is CAISVQGDGYTF.

This chain connects TRBV28 to TRBJ1-5, with D possibly being TRBD1 (6 bases). The CDR3 has 14 residues. V dropped 8 bases and J dropped 5 bases, with 16 bases sitting between them. CDR1 and CDR2 (germline): MDHEN, SYDVKM. The CDR3 protein is CASLLAGGYQPQHF. In DNA form, the CDR3 reads TGTGCCAGCCTCCTGGCGGGGGGCTATCAGCCCCAGCATTTT.

The chain couples TRBV27 to TRBJ2-7, with TRBD1 identical over 7 bases. The CDR3 is made up of 17 amino acids. Germline V gene data show CDR1 as MNHEY and CDR2 as SMNVEV (reference sequence). V trimming: 6 bases; J trimming: 1 base; junction bases outside the gene matches: 15. The CDR3 loop is CASRDLRGTALSYEQYF. For the CDR3, the DNA is TGTGCCAGCAGGGATCTTAGGGGGACAGCCCTTTCCTACGAGCAGTACTTC.

The chain employs TRBV28 and TRBJ2-7, with D hard to call. The CDR3 loop spans 12 amino acids. CDR1 is MDHEN and CDR2 is SYDVKM in the germline V gene. The V gene lost 5 bases and the J gene lost 1 base, with 6 bases spanning the gap. CDR3 nucleotides: TGTGCCAGCAGTACAAGTTCCTACGAGCAGTACTTC. Protein sequence: CASSTSSYEQYF.

The rearrangement joins TRBV28 to TRBJ1-5, with D possibly TRBD1 on 5 matching bases. V was clipped by 8 bases and J by 2 bases, with 13 bases between them. CDR3 size: 14 residues. Germline assignment: CDR1 MDHEN and CDR2 SYDVKM. The CDR3 loop is CASVMGGGNQPQHF. The DNA of the CDR3 is TGTGCCAGCGTAATGGGGGGAGGCAATCAGCCCCAGCATTTT.

The chain links TRBV28 to TRBJ2-7, with a weak D call TRBD2 (6 bases). The CDR3 runs 16 residues. The V gene lost 6 bases and the J gene lost 1 base, with 19 bases spanning the gap. CDR1 is MDHEN and CDR2 is SYDVKM in the germline V gene. CDR3 residues: CASSFARSAGSYEQYF. The CDR3 region has the DNA TGTGCCAGCAGCTTCGCACGCTCGGCGGGGTCCTACGAGCAGTACTTC.

V usage is TRBV6-2 or TRBV6-3 and J usage is TRBJ2-3, with TRBD2 matching over 11 bases. V shed 5 bases and J 5 bases; nucleotides not matched to a gene: 9. Germline V gives CDR1 MNHEY, CDR2 SVGEGT. CDR3 length: 16 residues. CDR3 residues: CASSRPGLAERDTQYF. The CDR3 DNA is TGTGCCAGCAGTAGACCGGGACTAGCGGAAAGAGATACGCAGTATTTT.

The gene calls are TRBV5-4 and TRBJ2-2, with 7 bases lining up with TRBD1. Germline CDR1 and CDR2: SGHNT and YYREEE (reference sequence). V was clipped by 3 bases and J by 6 bases; unmatched bases: 5. The CDR3 runs 14 residues. The CDR3 protein is CASSYTGVAGELFF. As DNA, the CDR3 is TGTGCCAGCAGCTACACAGGGGTGGCCGGGGAGCTGTTTTTT.

This clone was seen once. J is TRBJ2-5 and V is TRBV7-2; 9 nucleotides line up with TRBD1. Germline V gene lookup returns CDR1 SGHTA and CDR2 FQGNSA. There are 16 residues in the CDR3. J was trimmed by 5 bases and V by 1 base; bases with no gene match: 8. The CDR3 bases are TGTGCCAGCAGCTTAGGACGGACAGGGGCAGGGGAGACCCAGTACTTC. Its translation: CASSLGRTGAGETQYF.

The genes are TRBV30 and TRBJ2-2, with no clear D. With 1 base removed from V and 7 bases from J, the gap between germline ends came to 7 bases. Germline V lookup: CDR1 GTSNPN, CDR2 SVGIG (reference sequence). The CDR3 sequence is 12 residues long. CDR3 in amino acids: CAWSATVGELFF. CDR3 DNA sequence: TGTGCCTGGAGTGCGACTGTCGGGGAGCTGTTTTTT.

V usage is TRBV27 and J usage is TRBJ1-5, with 7 bases matching TRBD1. V lost 4 bases, J lost 3 bases, and 3 bases stayed unmatched. CDR3 length equals 14 residues. Germline CDR1 reads MNHEY; CDR2 reads SMNVEV (reference sequence). The CDR3 DNA sequence: TGTGCCAGCAGTTCCGGACAGGTCAATCAGCCCCAGCATTTT. Residues: CASSSGQVNQPQHF.

The chain recombines TRBV25-1 with TRBJ1-6; 12 bases map to TRBD1. Germline V gene sequence: CDR1 MGHDK, CDR2 SYGVNS. The CDR3 runs 17 residues. Trimming removed 2 bases from V and 9 bases from J; junction bases left unmatched: 8. In nucleotides, the CDR3 is TGTGCCAGCAGTGAAGGGACAGGGGGCGCTAATAGTTCACCCCTCCACTTT. It encodes CASSEGTGGANSSPLHF.

This clone was recorded only once. The chain combines TRBV5-1 with TRBJ2-5; D perhaps matches TRBD1 (6 bases). Germline loops: CDR1 SGHRS, CDR2 YFSETQ. This CDR3 has 14 amino acids. V dropped 0 bases and J dropped 3 bases, with 9 bases sitting between them. The CDR3 nucleotides read TGCGCCAGCAGCTTGGGACAGGCCAAAGAGACCCAGTACTTC. Its translation is CASSLGQAKETQYF.

The chain combines TRBV7-2 with TRBJ1-5, with a weak D call TRBD1 (6 bases). Germline loops: CDR1 SGHTA, CDR2 FQGNSA. The CDR3 contains 15 residues. The germline V and J ends were trimmed by 2 bases and 4 bases, with 12 bases remaining between them. CDR3 nucleotide sequence: TGTGCCAGCAGCTTACAACAGGGCACAAATCAGCCCCAGCATTTT. Protein product: CASSLQQGTNQPQHF.

This clone has only one observation. The genes are TRBV5-1 and TRBJ1-1; TRBD1 matches 8 bases. V shed 3 bases, J shed 0 bases, and the junction held 4 bases outside the gene matches. CDR1 and CDR2 from the germline V gene are SGHRS and YFSETQ. The CDR3 length is 15 residues. CDR3 region: CASSSKTGVNTEAFF. The CDR3 DNA sequence: TGCGCCAGCAGCTCGAAGACAGGGGTGAACACTGAAGCTTTCTTT.

This clone was seen a few times. The chain recombines TRBV10-3 with TRBJ1-2; unclear D gene. Germline CDR1 is ENHRY and CDR2 is SYGVKD. CDR3 length: 13 amino acids. The V end was cut by 3 bases, the J end by 4 bases, with 9 bases between. CDR3 nucleotide sequence: TGTGCCATCAGTGACAGTCAGACCTATGGCTACACCTTC. Its protein product is CAISDSQTYGYTF.

The chain carries TRBV19 and TRBJ1-2; D ambiguous. CDR1 and CDR2 from the germline V gene are LNHDA and SQIVND (reference sequence). This CDR3 is 11 amino acids long. V was cut by 3 bases and J by 8 bases, with 7 bases left in between. CDR3 DNA: TGTGCCAGTAGTATGGGCAAGGGCTACACCTTC. Translation gives CASSMGKGYTF.

V gene TRBV5-1 combines with J gene TRBJ2-2; TRBD2 might be the D (7 bases). Germline assignment: CDR1 SGHRS and CDR2 YFSETQ. The V end was cut by 6 bases, the J end by 7 bases, with 19 bases between. The CDR3 has 15 amino acids. CDR3 sequence (DNA): TGCGCCAGCAAGGGGGACTACCTAATCGTCGGGGAGCTGTTTTTT. It specifies CASKGDYLIVGELFF.

The chain carries TRBV21-1 and TRBJ1-1. TRBV21-1 is designated a pseudogene. This CDR3 spans 12 amino acids. CDR3 amino acids: CAIRRGNTEAFF. CDR3 in DNA: TGTGCCATCCGACGGGGGAACACTGAAGCTTTCTTT.

The gene calls are TRBV5-1 and TRBJ2-1, with 12 nucleotides matching TRBD2. Germline loops: CDR1 SGHRS, CDR2 YFSETQ. The CDR3 has 19 amino acids. After removal of 0 bases from V and 0 bases from J, the junction contained 7 bases not matched to a gene. As DNA, the CDR3 is TGCGCCAGCAGCTTGGTTACTAGCGGGAGGACCCTCTCCTACAATGAGCAGTTCTTC. Protein: CASSLVTSGRTLSYNEQFF. The complete variable domain, with remaining parts taken from reference TRBV5-1 and TRBJ2-1, reads KAGVTQTPRYLIKTRGQQVTLSCSPISGHRSVSWYQQTPGQGLQFLFEYFSETQRNKGNFPGRFSGRQFSNSRSEMNVSTLELGDSALYLCASSLVTSGRTLSYNEQFFGPGTRLTVL.

The chain joins TRBV5-8 to TRBJ1-6; D gene unclear. Germline V gene lookup returns CDR1 SGHTS and CDR2 YDEGEE. Trimming stripped 3 bases from V and 5 bases from J, with 18 bases between. CDR3 length: 17 amino acids. CDR3 loop: CASSWKVTEKNNSPLHF. Written as DNA, the CDR3 is TGTGCCAGCAGCTGGAAGGTGACGGAGAAAAATAATTCACCCCTCCACTTT.